These T cell receptor beta chains were read from a single sample in a study of cytomegalovirus exposure and HLA in healthy donors. The data were produced by immunoSEQ multiplex PCR, yet TCRdb's version contains in-frame clones alone and is incomplete. The sample includes about 110,000 clones, approximately 84% of them seen just once. The sequenced material came from PBMCs. These receptors originate from a man aged 45-65 years in good health and CMV-seronegative. Each CDR3 is given without its conserved first and last residue.

v_call: TRBV5-6; j_call: TRBJ1-5; cdr3_aa: ASSARGTGVFQPQH
v_call: TRBV15; j_call: TRBJ1-1; cdr3_aa: ATSPRGRNTEAF
v_call: TRBV27; j_call: TRBJ2-2; cdr3_aa: ASSLYSGRNTGELF
v_call: TRBV7-8; j_call: TRBJ1-1; cdr3_aa: ASRPNRAGYTEAF
v_call: TRBV28; j_call: TRBJ2-4; cdr3_aa: ASSSRTGLAKNIQY
v_call: TRBV7-9; j_call: TRBJ2-5; cdr3_aa: ASSLGTGMETQY
v_call: TRBV28; j_call: TRBJ2-7; cdr3_aa: ASSLSFAGGPRYEQY
v_call: TRBV30; j_call: TRBJ1-6; cdr3_aa: AWSGGGTDSPLH
v_call: TRBV7-8; j_call: TRBJ2-7; cdr3_aa: ASSRRGGTPAYEQY
v_call: TRBV4-1; j_call: TRBJ1-5; cdr3_aa: ASSQVVASNQPQH
v_call: TRBV9; j_call: TRBJ1-5; cdr3_aa: ASSPAAEFNQPQH
v_call: TRBV30; j_call: TRBJ1-2; cdr3_aa: AWVFLDFGAGYT